These T cell receptor beta chains were read from a single sample in a study of blood T cell repertoires in COVID-19. Produced via immunoSEQ multiplex PCR; TCRdb's table is partial and in-frame only. The table records under 350,000 clones, about 82% of them present only once. Sequences were obtained from peripheral blood. The receptor source for this set is a human donor in a cohort sampled during active COVID-19. Both conserved end residues are trimmed from each CDR3. Fields, in order: V gene, CDR3 length, J gene, D gene, CDR3 protein. A D gene is named only where the DNA matches it firmly.

V: TRBV30
length: 15
J: TRBJ1-3
D: NA
CDR3: AWSPSRGPSSGNTIY

V: TRBV29-1
length: 13
J: TRBJ1-1
D: TRBD1
CDR3: SVEDLSRGITEAF

V: TRBV5-1
length: 15
J: TRBJ2-2
D: NA
CDR3: ASSLIGLTANTGELF

V: TRBV5-1
length: 12
J: TRBJ1-1
D: NA
CDR3: ASSLTHRDTEAF

V: TRBV30
length: 11
J: TRBJ1-1
D: TRBD1
CDR3: AWSGTGDSEAF

V: TRBV30
length: 11
J: TRBJ2-1
D: NA
CDR3: AWNFNSYNEQF

V: TRBV29-1
length: 11
J: TRBJ1-1
D: TRBD1
CDR3: SVGQGTNTEAF

V: TRBV27
length: 12
J: TRBJ1-2
D: TRBD1
CDR3: ASSLTGQNYGYT

V: TRBV3-1/TRBV3-2
length: 11
J: TRBJ1-5
D: NA
CDR3: ASSQGGSQPQH

V: TRBV30
length: 13
J: TRBJ2-5
D: TRBD1
CDR3: AWNTEGQGWETQY

V: TRBV24-1
length: 15
J: TRBJ2-7
D: TRBD2
CDR3: ATSDYGTSGGFYEQY

V: TRBV2
length: 13
J: TRBJ2-5
D: TRBD2
CDR3: ASSPGTSWGKTQY

V: TRBV6-5
length: 13
J: TRBJ2-2
D: TRBD2
CDR3: ASLGLAGNTGELF

V: TRBV9
length: 14
J: TRBJ1-2
D: TRBD1
CDR3: ASSVEGQGAYYGYT

V: TRBV11-2
length: 16
J: TRBJ2-1
D: TRBD2
CDR3: ASSFGLAGAASYNEQF

V: TRBV24-1
length: 10
J: TRBJ1-1
D: NA
CDR3: ATSETGFGAF

V: TRBV7-9
length: 13
J: TRBJ1-2
D: NA
CDR3: ASSLYSEANYGYT

V: TRBV5-4
length: 13
J: TRBJ2-1
D: TRBD2
CDR3: ASSFGTSGDNEQF

V: TRBV10-1
length: 6
J: TRBJ1-1
D: NA
CDR3: ARYKAF

V: TRBV5-4
length: 12
J: TRBJ2-3
D: NA
CDR3: ASRVRGEADTQY

V: TRBV30
length: 12
J: TRBJ2-2
D: TRBD1
CDR3: AWSGQGAVGELF

V: TRBV27
length: 13
J: TRBJ1-5
D: NA
CDR3: ASSSQAETFQPQH

V: TRBV3-1/TRBV3-2
length: 12
J: TRBJ1-2
D: NA
CDR3: ASGAAGGLRGYT

V: TRBV5-1
length: 13
J: TRBJ2-5
D: TRBD2
CDR3: ASSCAEAGEETQY

V: TRBV4-2
length: 12
J: TRBJ1-1
D: NA
CDR3: ASSHLRVDTEAF

V: TRBV6-2/TRBV6-3
length: 15
J: TRBJ2-2
D: TRBD2
CDR3: ASSYWKGTSVSGELF

V: TRBV30
length: 11
J: TRBJ1-1
D: TRBD1
CDR3: AWLGQGNTEAF

V: TRBV1
length: 13
J: TRBJ1-1
D: NA
CDR3: TSSHPDRGRTEAF

V: TRBV30
length: 11
J: TRBJ1-4
D: TRBD1
CDR3: AWSRDSNEKLF

V: TRBV2
length: 12
J: TRBJ2-1
D: NA
CDR3: ASIAGSPYNEQF

V: TRBV29-1
length: 11
J: TRBJ2-1
D: NA
CDR3: SVEGQGGNEQF

V: TRBV7-8
length: 14
J: TRBJ2-3
D: TRBD2
CDR3: ASSLGTSGGSDTQY

V: TRBV6-5
length: 13
J: TRBJ2-2
D: TRBD2
CDR3: ASRTPGLASGELF

V: TRBV19
length: 13
J: TRBJ2-1
D: TRBD2
CDR3: ASSPTSGYYNEQF

V: TRBV25-1
length: 14
J: TRBJ2-2
D: TRBD2
CDR3: ANSKGLAGPTGELF

V: TRBV5-1
length: 13
J: TRBJ1-1
D: TRBD1
CDR3: ASSFGTGVFTEAF

V: TRBV30
length: 11
J: TRBJ2-7
D: NA
CDR3: AWSVPSSYEQY

V: TRBV19
length: 13
J: TRBJ2-1
D: TRBD2
CDR3: ASSPDSGGANEQF

V: TRBV5-1
length: 13
J: TRBJ2-3
D: TRBD1
CDR3: ASSLGGRDTDTQY

V: TRBV5-5
length: 13
J: TRBJ1-2
D: TRBD1
CDR3: ASSPLDRANYGYT

V: TRBV5-1
length: 12
J: TRBJ2-7
D: TRBD1
CDR3: ASSVGTASYEQY

V: TRBV9
length: 13
J: TRBJ2-2
D: NA
CDR3: ASSVEGRGTGELF

V: TRBV7-9
length: 10
J: TRBJ2-1
D: TRBD1
CDR3: ASSHGDSTQF

V: TRBV3-1/TRBV3-2
length: 13
J: TRBJ2-1
D: TRBD2
CDR3: ASSLSSGGANEQF

V: TRBV7-9
length: 11
J: TRBJ1-2
D: NA
CDR3: ASSPRSGVGYT

V: TRBV18
length: 14
J: TRBJ2-7
D: NA
CDR3: ASSQGQLMTFYEQY

V: TRBV6-5
length: 14
J: TRBJ2-2
D: NA
CDR3: ASSYFDSTNTGELF

V: TRBV6-1
length: 15
J: TRBJ2-7
D: NA
CDR3: ASSEVVRAGRSYEQY